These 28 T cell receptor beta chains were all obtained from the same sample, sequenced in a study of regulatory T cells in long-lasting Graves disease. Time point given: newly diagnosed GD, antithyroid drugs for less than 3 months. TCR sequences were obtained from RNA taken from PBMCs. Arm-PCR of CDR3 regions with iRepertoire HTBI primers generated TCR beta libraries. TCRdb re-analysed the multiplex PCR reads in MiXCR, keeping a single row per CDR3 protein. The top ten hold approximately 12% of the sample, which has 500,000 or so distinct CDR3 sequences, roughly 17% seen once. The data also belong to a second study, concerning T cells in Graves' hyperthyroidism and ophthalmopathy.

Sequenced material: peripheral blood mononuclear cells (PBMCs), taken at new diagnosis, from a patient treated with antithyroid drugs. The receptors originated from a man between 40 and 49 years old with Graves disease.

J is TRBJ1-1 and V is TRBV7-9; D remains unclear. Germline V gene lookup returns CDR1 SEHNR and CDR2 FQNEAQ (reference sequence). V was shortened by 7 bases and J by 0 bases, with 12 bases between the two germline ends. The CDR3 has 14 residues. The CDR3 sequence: CASNTPAMNTEAFF. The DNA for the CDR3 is TGTGCCAGCAACACTCCGGCAATGAACACTGAAGCTTTCTTT.

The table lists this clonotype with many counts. The CDR3 is CASSFAYTEAFF. The CDR3 nucleotides read TGTGCCAGCAGTTTTGCGTACACTGAAGCTTTCTTT. The V call is TRBV12-3 or TRBV12-4, the J call TRBJ1-1; D is ambiguous. The CDR3 is 12 amino acids. Deletions cut 3 bases from V and 3 bases from J, with 5 bases between.

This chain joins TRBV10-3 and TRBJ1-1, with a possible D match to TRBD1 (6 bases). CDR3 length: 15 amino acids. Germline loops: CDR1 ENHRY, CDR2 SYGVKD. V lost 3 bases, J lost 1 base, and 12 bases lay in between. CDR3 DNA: TGTGCCATCAGTGATGGGGGGCACCGGAACACTGAAGCTTTCTTT. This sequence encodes CAISDGGHRNTEAFF.

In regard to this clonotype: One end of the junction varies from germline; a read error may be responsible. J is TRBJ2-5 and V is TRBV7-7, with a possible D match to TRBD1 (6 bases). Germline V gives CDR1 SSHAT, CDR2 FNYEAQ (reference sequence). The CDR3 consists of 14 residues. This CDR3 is CASSFMGAGETQYF. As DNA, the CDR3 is TGTGCTAGCAGCTTCATGGGGGCGGGAGAGACCCAGTACTTC. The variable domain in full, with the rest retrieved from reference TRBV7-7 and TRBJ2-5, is GAGVSQSPRYKVTKRGQDVTLRCDPISSHATLYWYQQALGQGPEFLTYFNYEAQPDKSGLPSDRFSAERPEGSISTLTIQRTEQRDSAMYRCASSFMGAGETQYFGPGTRLLVL.

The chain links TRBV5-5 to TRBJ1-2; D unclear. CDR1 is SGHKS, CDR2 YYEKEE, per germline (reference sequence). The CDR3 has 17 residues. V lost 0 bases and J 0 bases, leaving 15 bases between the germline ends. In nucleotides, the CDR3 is TGTGCCAGCAGCTTGGACGCGAGGCGTGGGACTAACTATGGCTACACCTTC. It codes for CASSLDARRGTNYGYTF.

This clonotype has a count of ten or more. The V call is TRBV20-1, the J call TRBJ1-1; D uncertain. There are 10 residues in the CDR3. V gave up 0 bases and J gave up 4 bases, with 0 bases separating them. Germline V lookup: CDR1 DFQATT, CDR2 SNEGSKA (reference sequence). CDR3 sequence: CSARDTEAFF. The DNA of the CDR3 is TGCAGTGCTAGAGACACTGAAGCTTTCTTT.

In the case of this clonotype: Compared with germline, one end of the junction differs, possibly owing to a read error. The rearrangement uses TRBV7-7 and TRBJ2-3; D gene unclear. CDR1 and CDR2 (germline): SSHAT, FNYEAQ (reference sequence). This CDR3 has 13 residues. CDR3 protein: CASSIAGSDTQYF. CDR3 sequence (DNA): TGTGCTAGCAGCATCGCCGGTTCAGATACGCAGTATTTT.

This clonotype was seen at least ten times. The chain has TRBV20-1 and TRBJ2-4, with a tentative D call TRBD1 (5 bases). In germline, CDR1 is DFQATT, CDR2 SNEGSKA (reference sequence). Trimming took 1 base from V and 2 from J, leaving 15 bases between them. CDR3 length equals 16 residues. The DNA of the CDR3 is TGCAGTGCTAGAGGCCCAGGGTCTGTAACCAAAAACATTCAGTACTTC. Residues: CSARGPGSVTKNIQYF.

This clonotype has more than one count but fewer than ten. CDR3 loop: CATKQGGAGTGELFF. Here the CDR3 DNA reads TGTGCCACCAAGCAAGGGGGCGCGGGTACCGGGGAGCTGTTTTTT. This rearrangement joins TRBV15 to TRBJ2-2; TRBD1 matches at 7 bases. Germline-derived CDR1 and CDR2 are LNHNV and YYDKDF (reference sequence). The CDR3 has 15 residues. Germline trimming cut 7 bases from V and 5 bases from J; bases unmatched to any gene: 10.

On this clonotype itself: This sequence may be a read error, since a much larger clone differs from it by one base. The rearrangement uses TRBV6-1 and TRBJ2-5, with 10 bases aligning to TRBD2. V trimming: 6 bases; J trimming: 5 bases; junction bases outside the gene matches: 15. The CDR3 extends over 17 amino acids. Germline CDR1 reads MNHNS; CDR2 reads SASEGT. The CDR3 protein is CASRTPSGRRSDETQYF. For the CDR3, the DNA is TGTGCCAGCAGGACCCCTAGCGGGAGACGATCTGATGAGACCCAGTACTTC.

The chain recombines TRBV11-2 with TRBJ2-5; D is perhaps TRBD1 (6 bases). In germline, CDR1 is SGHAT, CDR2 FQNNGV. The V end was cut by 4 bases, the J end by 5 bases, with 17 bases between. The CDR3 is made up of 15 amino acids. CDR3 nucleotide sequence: TGTGCCAGCAGCTCCCAGGGGAGAGTTTGGGAGACCCAGTACTTC. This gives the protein CASSSQGRVWETQYF.

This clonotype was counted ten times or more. The CDR3 DNA reads TGTGCCAGCAGTGAAGCGGGCGGGACCTACGAGCAGTACTTC. Translation gives CASSEAGGTYEQYF. The chain has TRBV6-1 and TRBJ2-7, with D possibly matching TRBD2 (6 bases). The CDR3 has 14 amino acids. The V end was cut by 0 bases, the J end by 2 bases, with 8 bases between. CDR1 MNHNS and CDR2 SASEGT come from the germline V gene.

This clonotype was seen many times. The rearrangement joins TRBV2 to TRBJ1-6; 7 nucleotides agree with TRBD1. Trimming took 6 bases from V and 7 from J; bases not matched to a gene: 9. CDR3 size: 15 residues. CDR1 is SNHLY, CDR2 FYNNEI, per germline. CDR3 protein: CASRVWTGANSPLHF. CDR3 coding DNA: TGTGCCAGCAGGGTCTGGACAGGCGCGAATTCACCCCTCCACTTT.

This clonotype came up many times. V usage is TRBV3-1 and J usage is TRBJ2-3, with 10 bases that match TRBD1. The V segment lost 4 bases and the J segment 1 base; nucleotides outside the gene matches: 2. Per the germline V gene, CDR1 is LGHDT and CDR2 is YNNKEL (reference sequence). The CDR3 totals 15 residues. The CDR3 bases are TGTGCCAGCAGCCCGGGGACAGGGGGCACAGATACGCAGTATTTT. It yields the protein CASSPGTGGTDTQYF.

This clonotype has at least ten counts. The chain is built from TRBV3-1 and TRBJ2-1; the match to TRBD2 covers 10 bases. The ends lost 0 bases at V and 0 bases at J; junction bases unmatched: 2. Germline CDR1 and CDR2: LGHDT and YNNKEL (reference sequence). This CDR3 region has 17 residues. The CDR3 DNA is TGTGCCAGCAGCCAAGAACCTAGCGGGAGCTCCTACAATGAGCAGTTCTTC. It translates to CASSQEPSGSSYNEQFF.

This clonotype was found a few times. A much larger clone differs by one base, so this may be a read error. CDR3 bases: TGTGCCAGCAGACGGACTAAAAGGGGCCAAGAGTCCCAGTACTTC. The encoded protein is CASRRTKRGQESQYF. The V and J genes are TRBV11-2 and TRBJ2-5; tentatively, D is TRBD2 (6 bases). The CDR3 has 15 amino acids. Looked up from germline, CDR1 is SGHAT and CDR2 is FQNNGV.

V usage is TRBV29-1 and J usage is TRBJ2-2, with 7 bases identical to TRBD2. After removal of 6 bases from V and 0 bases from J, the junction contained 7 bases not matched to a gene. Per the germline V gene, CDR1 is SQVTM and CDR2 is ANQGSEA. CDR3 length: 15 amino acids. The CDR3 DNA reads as TGCAGCGTGTCATTCACTAGCGCGAACACCGGGGAGCTGTTTTTT. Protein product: CSVSFTSANTGELFF.

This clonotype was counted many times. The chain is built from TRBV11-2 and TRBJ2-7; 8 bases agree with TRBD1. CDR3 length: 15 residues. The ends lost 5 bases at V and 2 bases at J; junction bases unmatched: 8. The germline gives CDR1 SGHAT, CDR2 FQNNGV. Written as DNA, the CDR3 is TGTGCCAGCAGCCCCCGGGACAGGTTGGCCTACGAGCAGTACTTC. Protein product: CASSPRDRLAYEQYF.

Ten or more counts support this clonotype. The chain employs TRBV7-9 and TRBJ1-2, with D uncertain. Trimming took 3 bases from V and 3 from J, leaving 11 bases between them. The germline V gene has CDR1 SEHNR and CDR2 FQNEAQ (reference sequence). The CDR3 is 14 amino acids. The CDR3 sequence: CASSFVNGYYGYTF. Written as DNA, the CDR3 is TGTGCCAGCAGCTTCGTCAACGGATACTATGGCTACACCTTC. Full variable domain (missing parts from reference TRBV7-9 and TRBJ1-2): DTGVSQNPRHKITKRGQNVTFRCDPISEHNRLYWYRQTLGQGPEFLTYFQNEAQLEKSRLLSDRFSAERPKGSFSTLEIQRTEQGDSAMYLCASSFVNGYYGYTFGSGTRLTVV.

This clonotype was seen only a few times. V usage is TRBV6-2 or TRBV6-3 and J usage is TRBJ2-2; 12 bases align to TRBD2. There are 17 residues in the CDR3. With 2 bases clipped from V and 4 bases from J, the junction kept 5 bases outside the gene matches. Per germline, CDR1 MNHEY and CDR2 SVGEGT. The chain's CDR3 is CASSYRLAGVRTGELFF. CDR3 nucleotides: TGTGCCAGCAGTTACAGACTAGCGGGAGTGCGCACCGGGGAGCTGTTTTTT.

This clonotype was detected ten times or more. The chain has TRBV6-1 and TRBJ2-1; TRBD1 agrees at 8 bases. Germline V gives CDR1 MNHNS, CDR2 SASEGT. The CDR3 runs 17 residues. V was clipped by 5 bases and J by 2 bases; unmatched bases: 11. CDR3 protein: CASSPRVDRGTYNEQFF. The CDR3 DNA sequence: TGTGCCAGCAGTCCCCGGGTAGACAGGGGAACCTACAATGAGCAGTTCTTC.

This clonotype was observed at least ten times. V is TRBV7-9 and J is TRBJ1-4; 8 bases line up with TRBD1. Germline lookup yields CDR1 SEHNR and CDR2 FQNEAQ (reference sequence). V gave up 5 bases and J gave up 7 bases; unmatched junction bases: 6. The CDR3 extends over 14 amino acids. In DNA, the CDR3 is TGTGCCAGCAGCCCGGGACAGGCTAGTGAAAAACTGTTTTTT. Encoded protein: CASSPGQASEKLFF. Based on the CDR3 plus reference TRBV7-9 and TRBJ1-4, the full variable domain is DTGVSQNPRHKITKRGQNVTFRCDPISEHNRLYWYRQTLGQGPEFLTYFQNEAQLEKSRLLSDRFSAERPKGSFSTLEIQRTEQGDSAMYLCASSPGQASEKLFFGSGTQLSVL.

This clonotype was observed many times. This CDR3 is CSVDQGPSYEQYF. CDR3 bases: TGCAGCGTTGACCAGGGGCCCTCCTACGAGCAGTACTTC. V is TRBV29-1 and J is TRBJ2-7, with D possibly TRBD1 on 6 matching bases. The CDR3 sequence is 13 residues long. The V end lost 3 bases, the J end lost 0 bases, and 9 bases lay between the germline ends. Germline values: CDR1 SQVTM, CDR2 ANQGSEA.

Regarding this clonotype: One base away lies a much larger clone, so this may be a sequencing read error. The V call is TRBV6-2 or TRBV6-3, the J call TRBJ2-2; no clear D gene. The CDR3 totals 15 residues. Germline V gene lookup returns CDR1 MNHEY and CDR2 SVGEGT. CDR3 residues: CANSYSTVNTGELFF. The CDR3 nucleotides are TGTGCCAACAGTTACTCGACGGTGAACACCGGGGAGCTGTTTTTT.

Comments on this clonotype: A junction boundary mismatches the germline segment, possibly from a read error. CDR3 coding DNA: TGTGCCTGCAGCTTATTACAGGACTCCTACGAGCAGTACTTC. It encodes CACSLLQDSYEQYF. The chain couples TRBV7-9 to TRBJ2-7; tentatively, D is TRBD1 (5 bases). Germline CDR1 and CDR2: SEHNR and FQNEAQ (reference sequence). The length of the CDR3 is 14 residues.

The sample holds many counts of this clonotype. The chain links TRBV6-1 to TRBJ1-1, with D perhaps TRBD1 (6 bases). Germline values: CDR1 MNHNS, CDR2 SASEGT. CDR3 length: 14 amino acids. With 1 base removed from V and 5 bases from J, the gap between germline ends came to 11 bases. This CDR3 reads CASSEGTGRTEAFF. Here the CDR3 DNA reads TGTGCCAGCAGTGAAGGAACAGGGAGGACTGAAGCTTTCTTT.

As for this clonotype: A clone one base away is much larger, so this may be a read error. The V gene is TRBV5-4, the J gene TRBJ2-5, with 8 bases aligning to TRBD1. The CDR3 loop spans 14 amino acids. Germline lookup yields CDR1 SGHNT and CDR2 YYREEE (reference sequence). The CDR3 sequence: CASSRGQGQETQHF. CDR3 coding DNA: TGTGCCAGCAGCCGCGGACAGGGCCAAGAGACCCAGCACTTC. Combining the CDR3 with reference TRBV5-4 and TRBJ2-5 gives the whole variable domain ETGVTQSPTHLIKTRGQQVTLRCSSQSGHNTVSWYQQALGQGPQFIFQYYREEENGRGNFPPRFSGLQFPNYSSELNVNALELDDSALYLCASSRGQGQETQHFGPGTRLLVL.

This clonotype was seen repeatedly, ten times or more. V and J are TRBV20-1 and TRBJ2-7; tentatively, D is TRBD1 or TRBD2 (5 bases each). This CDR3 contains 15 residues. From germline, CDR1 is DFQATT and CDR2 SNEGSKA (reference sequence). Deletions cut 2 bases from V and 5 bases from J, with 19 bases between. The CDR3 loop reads CSARKTGPLGHEQYF. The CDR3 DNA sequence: TGCAGTGCTAGAAAAACGGGACCCCTCGGTCACGAGCAGTACTTC.